A single sample gave rise to the 29 T cell receptor beta chains below, sequenced in a study of blood T cell repertoires in COVID-19. Method: immunoSEQ multiplex PCR; TCRdb's copy keeps in-frame clones and lacks some. The repertoire holds 50,000 or so clones, with roughly 90% as singletons. Sequenced: peripheral blood. The receptors stem from a human donor with active COVID-19. The donor label of this sample is uncertain.

In its sample, this clone was seen once. The CDR3 loop is CASSPPGRGVTEAFF. The CDR3 nucleotides are TGTGCCAGCTCACCACCGGGCAGGGGGGTCACTGAAGCTTTCTTT. V and J are TRBV18 and TRBJ1-1, with TRBD1 identical over 7 bases. This CDR3 comprises 15 residues. The ends lost 0 bases at V and 4 bases at J; junction bases unmatched: 5. The germline V gene encodes CDR1 KGHSH and CDR2 LQKENI.

V usage is TRBV11-3 and J usage is TRBJ2-7; 10 positions match TRBD2. V lost 6 bases to trimming and J lost 3 bases; unmatched junction nucleotides: 8. The CDR3 loop spans 15 amino acids. Looked up from germline, CDR1 is SGHNT and CDR2 is YENEEA. CDR3 in DNA: TGTGCCAGCAGGTTTAGCGGGGGGATTCACTACGAGCAGTACTTC. Translation: CASRFSGGIHYEQYF.

The chain links TRBV11-1 to TRBJ2-7; TRBD2 matches 7 bases. The CDR3 sequence is 15 residues long. Trimming took 2 bases from V and 5 from J; bases not matched to a gene: 9. CDR1 and CDR2 from the germline V gene are SGHAT and FQDESV (reference sequence). The CDR3 DNA reads as TGTGCCAGCAGCTTAAGGCGAGGCGGGGGTAACGAGCAGTACTTC. It encodes CASSLRRGGGNEQYF.

V gene TRBV7-2 combines with J gene TRBJ1-2; D ambiguous. CDR1 is SGHTA and CDR2 is FQGNSA in the germline V gene. Trimming cost V 2 bases and J 12 bases, with 13 bases left between them. The CDR3 extends over 12 amino acids. In nucleotides, the CDR3 is TGTGCCAGCAGCTTAAGTTCCCTAGGCAACACCTTC. This translates into CASSLSSLGNTF. Full variable domain (remainder filled in from reference TRBV7-2 and TRBJ1-2): GAGVSQSPSNKVTEKGKDVELRCDPISGHTALYWYRQSLGQGLEFLIYFQGNSAPDKSGLPSDRFSAERTGGSVSTLTIQRTQQEDSAVYLCASSLSSLGNTFGSGTRLTVV.

The sample holds a few counts of this clone. The chain links TRBV3-1 (or the pseudogene TRBV3-2) to TRBJ1-6; 7 nucleotides line up with TRBD1. After removal of 1 base from V and 6 bases from J, the junction contained 12 bases not matched to a gene. Germline V gives CDR1 LGHDT, CDR2 YNNKEL (reference sequence). CDR3 length equals 18 residues. CDR3 nucleotides: TGTGCCAGCAGCCAAGGGACAGGCCTACCGGGAGCTAATTCACCCCTCCACTTT. This encodes CASSQGTGLPGANSPLHF.

The chain links TRBV29-1 to TRBJ1-1, with D maybe TRBD1 (6 bases). The CDR3 sequence is 11 residues long. Trimming took off 6 bases at V and 12 bases at J, with 17 bases between the two ends. Germline V lookup: CDR1 SQVTM, CDR2 ANQGSEA. Here the CDR3 DNA reads TGCAGCGTGGTTACAGCGGGGGGGCCTTTCTTT. It codes for CSVVTAGGPFF.

V is TRBV5-1 and J is TRBJ1-6; 7 bases align to TRBD1. The length of the CDR3 is 16 residues. V lost 3 bases and J lost 3; bases outside the gene matches: 6. The germline CDR1 and CDR2 sequences are SGHRS and YFSETQ. The CDR3 DNA follows: TGCGCCAGCAGCTACTCGGGACAGAACTATAATTCACCCCTCCACTTT. Translating it yields CASSYSGQNYNSPLHF.

The sample holds a few counts of this clone. V gene TRBV4-2 combines with J gene TRBJ1-1, with D uncertain. Per the germline V gene, CDR1 is LGHNA and CDR2 is YNFKEQ. This CDR3 comprises 12 residues. V dropped 3 bases and J dropped 8 bases, with 10 bases sitting between them. The CDR3: CASSQGRYEAFF. As DNA, the CDR3 is TGTGCCAGCAGCCAGGGGAGGTACGAAGCTTTCTTT.

In this sample, this clone turned up a few times. The CDR3 DNA follows: TGCGCCAGCAGCCAACCGGGGGAAACCTACGAGCAGTACTTC. Protein: CASSQPGETYEQYF. The chain joins TRBV4-1 to TRBJ2-7, with D tentatively TRBD2 (6 bases). V dropped 2 bases and J dropped 2 bases, with 10 bases sitting between them. CDR3 length: 14 residues. Germline V CDR1 and CDR2: MGHRA, YSYEKL.

This clone was counted once. The chain links TRBV4-3 to TRBJ1-1, with D uncertain. V lost 0 bases to trimming and J lost 12 bases, with 17 bases between them. CDR1 and CDR2 from the germline V gene are LGHNA and YSLEER. This CDR3 is built from 14 residues. The CDR3 region has the DNA TGCGCCAGCAGCCAAGACTTTGGGCAGGCCGGAACTTTCTTT. It specifies CASSQDFGQAGTFF.

The rearrangement links TRBV28 to TRBJ2-5; the D is unclear. Germline CDR1 is MDHEN and CDR2 is SYDVKM. CDR3 length: 12 amino acids. V shed 5 bases and J shed 9 bases, with 13 bases lying between them. The CDR3 DNA is TGTGCCAGCAGTCCGCCGAACCGGGCCCAGTACTTC. It translates to CASSPPNRAQYF.

This clone was recorded a few times. CDR3: CASREKGVPYF. The CDR3 DNA is TGTGCCAGCAGGGAGAAGGGGGTTCCGTACTTC. This chain connects TRBV21-1 to TRBJ2-5; the tabulated D call, TRBD1, remains unverified against the DNA. TRBV21-1 is described as a pseudogene. This CDR3 has 11 amino acids.

The V gene is TRBV4-3, the J gene TRBJ2-7, with 7 positions matching TRBD1. Germline CDR1 and CDR2: LGHNA and YSLEER. V dropped 0 bases and J dropped 0; count of bases not matched to a gene: 5. This CDR3 is 16 amino acids long. CDR3 sequence reads: CASSQDLGGYSYEQYF. DNA for the CDR3: TGCGCCAGCAGCCAAGATTTAGGGGGCTACTCCTACGAGCAGTACTTC.

This clone appeared once. The chain uses TRBV14 and TRBJ1-2; D remains ambiguous. V dropped 0 bases and J dropped 1 base, with 9 bases sitting between them. CDR1 and CDR2 (germline): SGHDN, FVKESK. There are 15 residues in the CDR3. CDR3 loop: CASSQDPNSNYGYTF. CDR3 nucleotides: TGTGCCAGCAGCCAAGATCCTAACAGTAACTATGGCTACACCTTC.

The genes are TRBV3-1 (or the pseudogene TRBV3-2) and TRBJ2-1, with D possibly matching TRBD2 (5 bases). The CDR3 is made up of 16 amino acids. Trimming took off 7 bases at V and 7 bases at J, with 23 bases between the two ends. Germline assignment: CDR1 LGHDT and CDR2 YNNKEL (reference sequence). CDR3 protein: CASTKGSGQGGNEQFF. DNA for the CDR3: TGTGCCAGCACCAAGGGTTCGGGCCAAGGCGGGAATGAGCAGTTCTTC.

The chain has TRBV4-2 and TRBJ2-2, with 9 positions matching TRBD1. Germline CDR1 LGHNA, CDR2 YNFKEQ. V lost 4 bases to trimming and J lost 6 bases; unmatched junction nucleotides: 12. The CDR3 extends over 17 amino acids. CDR3 in amino acids: CASSLLRDRVGPGELFF. The DNA of the CDR3 is TGTGCCAGCAGCCTACTGCGGGACAGGGTAGGCCCCGGGGAGCTGTTTTTT.

The rearrangement joins TRBV2 to TRBJ1-5; weak D call: TRBD1 (6 bases). The V end lost 8 bases, the J end lost 3 bases, and 14 bases lay between the germline ends. Germline lookup yields CDR1 SNHLY and CDR2 FYNNEI. The CDR3 is 14 amino acids. CDR3 amino acids: CASRLTGNNQPQHF. Here the CDR3 DNA reads TGTGCCAGCCGATTGACAGGAAACAATCAGCCCCAGCATTTT.

Comments on this clone: A junction end diverges from the germline sequence, so it may reflect a read error. The chain is built from TRBV7-8 and TRBJ1-2, with D hard to call. The CDR3 length is 13 residues. Germline-derived CDR1 and CDR2 are SGHVS and FQNEAQ. In DNA form, the CDR3 reads TGTGCCAGCAGCTTAGAGGCAAACTATGGCTGCACCTTC. Translated, it gives CASSLEANYGCTF.

The J gene is TRBJ2-3, the V gene TRBV21-1; TRBD1, the table's D call, was not compared with the DNA. TRBV21-1 is a documented pseudogene. CDR3 length: 13 amino acids. The CDR3 region has the DNA TGTGCCCGGATAAGGGGGCCCACAGATACGCAGTATTTT. Translation: CARIRGPTDTQYF.

This rearrangement joins TRBV9 to TRBJ2-7; 9 bases match TRBD1. The germline gives CDR1 SGDLS, CDR2 YYNGEE. With V trimmed by 6 bases and J by 3 bases, 7 bases remained unmatched. The CDR3 extends over 14 amino acids. The CDR3 sequence is CASNAGTGNYEQYF. In nucleotides, the CDR3 is TGTGCCAGCAACGCTGGGACAGGGAACTACGAGCAGTACTTC.

This chain joins TRBV7-9 and TRBJ2-1, with TRBD1 as a possible D gene (5 bases). Between the trimmed V and J ends, which lost 1 base and 7 bases, there was a span of 11 bases. Germline loops: CDR1 SEHNR, CDR2 FQNEAQ (reference sequence). The CDR3 spans 14 residues. The chain's CDR3 is CASSLGQGWNEQFF. CDR3 bases: TGTGCCAGCAGCTTAGGCCAGGGCTGGAATGAGCAGTTCTTC.

The rearrangement links TRBV4-3 to TRBJ1-1; 7 nucleotides line up with TRBD1. CDR1 and CDR2 from the germline V gene are LGHNA and YSLEER. With 4 bases clipped from V and 5 bases from J, the junction kept 10 bases outside the gene matches. The CDR3 sequence is 15 residues long. CDR3 DNA: TGCGCCAGCAGCCGTACTCAGGGGGTTAGGACTGAAGCTTTCTTT. Translated: CASSRTQGVRTEAFF.

This clone was seen just once. The CDR3 region has the DNA TGCGCCAGAAGGGGACAGGGGCAAGAGACCCAGTACTTC. Translation gives CARRGQGQETQYF. This sequence joins TRBV4-3 and TRBJ2-5; 10 bases are shared with TRBD1. V gave up 9 bases and J gave up 2 bases; unmatched junction bases: 3. The CDR3 consists of 13 residues. Germline-derived CDR1 and CDR2 are LGHNA and YSLEER.

This clone was observed a handful of times. This rearrangement joins TRBV2 to TRBJ1-6; 9 bases align to TRBD1. J was trimmed by 8 bases and V by 6 bases; bases with no gene match: 5. The germline CDR1 and CDR2 sequences are SNHLY and FYNNEI. This CDR3 is 14 amino acids long. The chain's CDR3 is CASSPGQGDSPLHF. The CDR3 region has the DNA TGTGCCAGCAGCCCGGGACAGGGAGATTCACCCCTCCACTTT.

The chain is built from TRBV6-5 and TRBJ2-7, with TRBD2 matching over 7 bases. The V gene's germline CDR1 is MNHEY and CDR2 SVGAGI. The CDR3 is 14 residues long. After removal of 0 bases from V and 2 bases from J, the junction contained 1 base not matched to a gene. This chain's CDR3 is CASSYSGGTYEQYF. The CDR3 region has the DNA TGTGCCAGCAGTTACTCCGGGGGGACCTACGAGCAGTACTTC.

The chain combines TRBV24-1 with TRBJ1-2; possible D gene TRBD1, 5 bases. Germline V gives CDR1 KGHDR, CDR2 SFDVKD. This CDR3 comprises 15 residues. The V gene lost 0 bases and the J gene lost 8 bases, with 15 bases spanning the gap. For the CDR3, the DNA is TGTGCCACCAGTGATTTGGGGGTAGATCAGGGCGGCTACACCTTC. This gives the protein CATSDLGVDQGGYTF.

The rearrangement uses TRBV5-4 and TRBJ2-1; 8 bases agree with TRBD1. V trimming: 2 bases; J trimming: 4 bases; junction bases outside the gene matches: 5. The CDR3 has 15 residues. Germline V lookup: CDR1 SGHNT, CDR2 YYREEE (reference sequence). The CDR3 loop reads CASSLGTGHYNEQFF. For the CDR3, the DNA is TGTGCCAGCAGCTTAGGGACAGGACATTACAATGAGCAGTTCTTC. The full variable domain, rest sourced from reference TRBV5-4 and TRBJ2-1, is ETGVTQSPTHLIKTRGQQVTLRCSSQSGHNTVSWYQQALGQGPQFIFQYYREEENGRGNFPPRFSGLQFPNYSSELNVNALELDDSALYLCASSLGTGHYNEQFFGPGTRLTVL.

The V gene is TRBV6-2 or TRBV6-3, the J gene TRBJ1-1; no clear D gene. Between the trimmed V and J ends, which lost 5 bases and 5 bases, there was a span of 12 bases. This CDR3 comprises 13 residues. The germline V gene encodes CDR1 MNHEY and CDR2 SVGEGT. The CDR3 sequence is CASSHEGRTEAFF. CDR3 coding DNA: TGTGCCAGCAGTCACGAGGGAAGAACTGAAGCTTTCTTT.

The rearrangement links TRBV2 to TRBJ2-7, with 10 bases that match TRBD1. CDR1 SNHLY and CDR2 FYNNEI come from the germline V gene. This CDR3 is built from 13 residues. V lost 7 bases, J lost 3 bases, and 3 bases stayed unmatched. CDR3 nucleotide sequence: TGTGCCAGCACCGGGGACAGGGGCTACGAGCAGTACTTC. Its translation: CASTGDRGYEQYF.